This T cell receptor beta chain was retrieved from a study of T cells in Graves' hyperthyroidism and ophthalmopathy. In this sample, this clonotype turned up a few times. Its antigen remains unknown. Amplification targeted TCR beta CDR3 regions from RNA transcripts. The HTBI set primed first-round TCR CDR3 RT-PCR. MiXCR was run by TCRdb on the multiplex PCR reads, yielding one entry per CDR3 protein. The profile shows about 380,000 distinct CDR3 sequences, less than 20% of them singletons. Overall study findings and caveats: The authors' 13 V-J model separated ophthalmopathy from stable hyperthyroidism.

Specimen: blood. This TCR derives from a man younger than 30 with Graves' ophthalmopathy.

The CDR3 sequence: CSASSRVYNEQFF. CDR3 sequence (DNA): TGCAGTGCTAGTTCCCGTGTTTACAATGAGCAGTTCTTC. The chain employs TRBV20-1 and TRBJ2-1; D gene ambiguous. The CDR3 totals 13 residues. From germline, CDR1 is DFQATT and CDR2 SNEGSKA (reference sequence). The V and J ends lost 3 bases and 4 bases respectively, with 10 bases between them.